This is a list of T cell receptor beta chains from one sample in a study of shared clonotypes between healthy human individuals. TCRdb's table, derived via immunoSEQ multiplex PCR, lists solely in-frame clones and lacks some. The sample shows roughly 2,000,000 clones, approximately 95% of them seen only once. Sequencing used naive CD8+ T cells sorted from blood. Receptor source: a man between 18 and 29 years old in good health. The CDR3 runs from the conserved cysteine through the conserved F or W. D genes are given only for firm matches. Some rows have no size entry. The others give once, few or many, or a class for an expanded clone.

D gene | clone size | J gene | V gene | CDR3 length | CDR3 DNA | CDR3 protein
NA | NA | TRBJ2-7 | TRBV6-1 | 13 | TGTGCCAGCAGTGAAACGCCAACCTACGAGCAGTACTTC | CASSETPTYEQYF
NA | few | TRBJ2-1 | TRBV4-1 | 16 | TGCGCCAGCAGCCAAGCCGGGGGAAGCTCCTACAATGAGCAGTTCTTC | CASSQAGGSSYNEQFF
NA | NA | TRBJ2-1 | TRBV6-5 | 15 | TGTGCCAGCAGTTACAGCGGGTACTCCTACAATGAGCAGTTCTTC | CASSYSGYSYNEQFF
NA | NA | TRBJ2-3 | TRBV7-9 | 15 | TGTGCCAGCAGCTTACCCCTAGACGCCACAGATACGCAGTATTTT | CASSLPLDATDTQYF
NA | NA | TRBJ1-2 | TRBV9 | 14 | TGTGCCAGCAGCGTTGCCGGGGGCAACTATGGCTACACCTTC | CASSVAGGNYGYTF
NA | once | TRBJ2-3 | TRBV5-4 | 14 | TGTGCCAGCAGCTTCCAATCAGCGGCAGATACGCAGTATTTT | CASSFQSAADTQYF
NA | NA | TRBJ1-2 | TRBV4-1 | 15 | TGCGCCAGCAGCCAAGATCGGCGGGGAGGCTATGGCTACACCTTC | CASSQDRRGGYGYTF
NA | NA | TRBJ2-7 | TRBV11-2 | 14 | TGTGCCAGCAGCTTCGGGGTCATCTCCTACGAGCAGTACTTC | CASSFGVISYEQYF
TRBD1 | NA | TRBJ2-1 | TRBV7-8 | 15 | TGTGCCAGCACCCCGGGACAGGGCTTAGACAATGAGCAGTTCTTC | CASTPGQGLDNEQFF
TRBD1 | NA | TRBJ1-2 | TRBV7-8 | 13 | TGTGCCAGCAGCGCCGGGACAGGGAATGGCTACACCTTC | CASSAGTGNGYTF
TRBD2 | NA | TRBJ2-4 | TRBV4-3 | 18 | TGCGCCAGCAGCCAAGACGCCGGACTAGCGGGAGGCCTTAGCATTCAGTACTTC | CASSQDAGLAGGLSIQYF
NA | NA | TRBJ2-7 | TRBV6-4 | 15 | TGTGCCAGCAGTGACCCGTCGGAAGTAGTCTACGAGCAGTACTTC | CASSDPSEVVYEQYF
NA | NA | TRBJ2-5 | TRBV5-4 | 13 | TGTGCCAGCAGCTTGATCGCGGGAACGGCCCAGTACTTC | CASSLIAGTAQYF
TRBD1 | NA | TRBJ1-2 | TRBV6-1 | 12 | TGTGCCAACCGGGACAGGGAAGATGGCTACACCTTC | CANRDREDGYTF
NA | NA | TRBJ1-2 | TRBV11-2 | 14 | TGTGCCAGCAGTGTTCTGGGGGACCCCTATGGCTACACCTTC | CASSVLGDPYGYTF
NA | NA | TRBJ2-5 | TRBV6-5 | 15 | TGTGCCAGCAGTTACAGCGGAGAGTACCAAGAGACCCAGTACTTC | CASSYSGEYQETQYF
NA | NA | TRBJ1-4 | TRBV7-2 | 16 | TGTGCCAGCAGCTTAGAAGGGGAGGGAACTAATGAAAAACTGTTTTTT | CASSLEGEGTNEKLFF
NA | NA | TRBJ1-1 | TRBV27 | 13 | TGTGCCAGCAGTTTAGACAAGAACACTGAAGCTTTCTTT | CASSLDKNTEAFF
NA | once | TRBJ1-1 | TRBV6-5 | 15 | TGTGCCAGCAGCCCCCTTTCTAACCGGAACACTGAAGCTTTCTTT | CASSPLSNRNTEAFF
NA | NA | TRBJ2-7 | TRBV2 | 12 | TGTGCCAGCAGCTCTCAGGGCGACGAGCAGTACTTC | CASSSQGDEQYF
TRBD2 | once | TRBJ2-7 | TRBV27 | 17 | TGTGCCAGCGGGAAGGGACTAGCGGGGGCTCTATCCTACGAGCAGTACTTC | CASGKGLAGALSYEQYF
NA | NA | TRBJ2-3 | TRBV19 | 14 | TGTGCCAGTAGTATCGGGACCGGCACAGATACGCAGTATTTT | CASSIGTGTDTQYF
NA | NA | TRBJ2-1 | TRBV5-4 | 11 | TGTGCCAGCACAACGGGGGCCTTGGAGTTCTTC | CASTTGALEFF
NA | NA | TRBJ2-2 | TRBV9 | 16 | TGTGCCAGCAGCGTAGGGGCTAGCGCGAACACCGGGGAGCTGTTTTTT | CASSVGASANTGELFF
TRBD2 | NA | TRBJ2-3 | TRBV27 | 18 | TGTGCCAGCAGTTTATCATTGGAAGGGCTAGCGGGGTCTGATACGCAGTATTTT | CASSLSLEGLAGSDTQYF
TRBD2 | NA | TRBJ2-1 | TRBV27 | 15 | TGTGCCAGCAGTTTAGAGGGAGGGGATTACAATGAGCAGTTCTTC | CASSLEGGDYNEQFF
NA | NA | TRBJ2-1 | TRBV4-1 | 11 | TGCGCCAGCAGCCAAGTGGGTGAGCAGTTCTTC | CASSQVGEQFF
NA | NA | TRBJ1-1 | TRBV6-5 | 13 | TGTGCCAGCAGCCTCCAAAGCAACACTGAAGCTTTCTTT | CASSLQSNTEAFF